Detailed here is one TCR beta chain. A single base is all that separates this from a far larger clone, so a read error is likely. This sample was taken from a study of blood T cell repertoires in COVID-19. Background on the study: The United States, Italy and Spain provided the acute and convalescent COVID-19 samples.

In the original workflow: By means of reference gene primer amplification, nucleated cell counts were estimated. Clones were read by immunoSEQ multiplex PCR, and TCRdb kept only the in-frame ones, dropping some. That table gives V, J and clone size, and the DNA gave D and trimming. The table lists about 240,000 clones, roughly 80% of them singletons, with around 12% in the top ten. The source of this sequence is a woman aged 55-70 years with active or convalescent COVID-19. Sample: peripheral blood.

The CDR3: CASSSDTNTEAFF. The DNA of the CDR3 is TGTGCCAGCAGCTCGGACACGAACACTGAAGCTTTCTTT. The rearrangement links TRBV7-3 to TRBJ1-1; D may be TRBD1 (5 bases). The CDR3 is made up of 13 amino acids. From germline, CDR1 is SGHTA and CDR2 FQGTGA. The V end was cut by 4 bases, the J end by 1 base, with 7 bases between.